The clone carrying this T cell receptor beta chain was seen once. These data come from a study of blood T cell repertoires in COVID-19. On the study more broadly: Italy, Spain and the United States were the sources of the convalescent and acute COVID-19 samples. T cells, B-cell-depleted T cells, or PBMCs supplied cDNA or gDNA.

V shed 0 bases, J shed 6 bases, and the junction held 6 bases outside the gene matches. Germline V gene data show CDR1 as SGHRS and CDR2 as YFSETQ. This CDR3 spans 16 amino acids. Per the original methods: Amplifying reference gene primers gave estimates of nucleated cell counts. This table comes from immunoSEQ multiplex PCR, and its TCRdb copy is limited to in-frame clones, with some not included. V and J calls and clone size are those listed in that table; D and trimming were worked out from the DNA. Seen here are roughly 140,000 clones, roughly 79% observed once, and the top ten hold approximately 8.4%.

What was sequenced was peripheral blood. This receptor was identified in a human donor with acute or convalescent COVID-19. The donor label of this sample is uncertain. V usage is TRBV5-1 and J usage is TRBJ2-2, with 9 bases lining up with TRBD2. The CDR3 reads CASSLDPRGGPGELFF. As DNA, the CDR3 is TGCGCCAGCAGCTTGGACCCGCGGGGGGGCCCCGGGGAGCTGTTTTTT.